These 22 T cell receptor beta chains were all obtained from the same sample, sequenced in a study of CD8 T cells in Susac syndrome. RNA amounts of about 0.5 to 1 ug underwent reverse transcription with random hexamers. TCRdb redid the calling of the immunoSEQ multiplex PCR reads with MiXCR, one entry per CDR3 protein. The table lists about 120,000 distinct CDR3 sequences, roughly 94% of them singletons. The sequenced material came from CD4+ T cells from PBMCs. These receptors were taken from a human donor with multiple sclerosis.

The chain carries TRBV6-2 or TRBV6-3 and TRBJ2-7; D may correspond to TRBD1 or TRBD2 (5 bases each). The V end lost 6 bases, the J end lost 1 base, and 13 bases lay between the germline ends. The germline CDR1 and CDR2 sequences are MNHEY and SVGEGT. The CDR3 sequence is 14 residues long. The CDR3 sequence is CASRRDGGSYEQYF. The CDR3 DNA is TGTGCCAGCAGGAGGGACGGCGGATCCTACGAGCAGTACTTC.

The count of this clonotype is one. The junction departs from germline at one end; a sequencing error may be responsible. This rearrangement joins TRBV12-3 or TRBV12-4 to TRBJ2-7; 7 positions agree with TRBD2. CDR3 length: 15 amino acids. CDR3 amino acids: CASSLAGANHYEQYF. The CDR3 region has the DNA TGTGCCAGCAGCTTAGCGGGCGCCAATCACTACGAGCAGTACTTC.

The CDR3 loop is CASSDRGTFF. The CDR3 region has the DNA TGTGCCAGCAGTGATCGGGGGACCTTCTTT. This sequence joins TRBV2 and TRBJ1-1, with D perhaps matching TRBD1 (5 bases). Trimming stripped 3 bases from V and 14 bases from J, with 10 bases between. Germline CDR1 reads SNHLY; CDR2 reads FYNNEI. The CDR3 runs 10 residues.

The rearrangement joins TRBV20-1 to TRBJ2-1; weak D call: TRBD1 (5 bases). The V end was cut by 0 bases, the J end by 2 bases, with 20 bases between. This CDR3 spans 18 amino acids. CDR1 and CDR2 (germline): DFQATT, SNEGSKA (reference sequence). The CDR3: CSARDSTVTLAPYNEQFF. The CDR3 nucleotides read TGCAGTGCTAGAGACTCGACAGTTACACTTGCCCCCTACAATGAGCAGTTCTTC.

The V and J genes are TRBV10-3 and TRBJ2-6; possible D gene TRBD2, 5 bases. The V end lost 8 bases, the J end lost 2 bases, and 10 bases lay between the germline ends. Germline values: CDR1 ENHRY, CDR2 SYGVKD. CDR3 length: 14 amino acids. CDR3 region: CAIEAAAGANVLTF. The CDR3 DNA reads TGTGCCATCGAAGCGGCGGCTGGGGCCAACGTCCTGACTTTC.

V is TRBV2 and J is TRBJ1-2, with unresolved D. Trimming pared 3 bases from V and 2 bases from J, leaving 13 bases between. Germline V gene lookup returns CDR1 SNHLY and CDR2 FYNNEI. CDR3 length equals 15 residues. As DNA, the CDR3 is TGTGCCAGCAGTGAGGTGGGGATTTGGAACTATGGCTACACCTTC. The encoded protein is CASSEVGIWNYGYTF.

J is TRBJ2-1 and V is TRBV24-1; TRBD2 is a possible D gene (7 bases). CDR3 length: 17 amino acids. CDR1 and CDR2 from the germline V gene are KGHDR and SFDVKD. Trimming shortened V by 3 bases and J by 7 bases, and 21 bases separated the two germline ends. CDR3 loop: CATSDASGRGALNEQFF. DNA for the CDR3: TGTGCCACCAGTGATGCCTCGGGGAGGGGGGCCTTAAATGAGCAGTTCTTC.

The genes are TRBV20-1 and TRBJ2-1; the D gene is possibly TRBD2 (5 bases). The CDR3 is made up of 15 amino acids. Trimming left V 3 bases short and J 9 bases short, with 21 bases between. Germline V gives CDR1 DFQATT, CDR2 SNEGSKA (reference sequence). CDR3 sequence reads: CSARTLAVFTSEQFF. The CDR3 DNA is TGCAGTGCTAGGACCCTAGCAGTCTTTACCTCTGAGCAGTTCTTC.

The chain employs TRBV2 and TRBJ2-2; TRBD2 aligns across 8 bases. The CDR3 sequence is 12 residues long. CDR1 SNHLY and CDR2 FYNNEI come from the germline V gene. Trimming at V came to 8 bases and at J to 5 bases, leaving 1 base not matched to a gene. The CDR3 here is CASASGTGELFF. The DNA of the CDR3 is TGTGCCAGCGCTAGCGGGACCGGGGAGCTGTTTTTT.

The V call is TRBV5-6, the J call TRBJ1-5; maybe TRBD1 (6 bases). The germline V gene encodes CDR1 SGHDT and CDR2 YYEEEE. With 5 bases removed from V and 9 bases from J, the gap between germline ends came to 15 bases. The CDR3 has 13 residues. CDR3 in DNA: TGTGCCAGCAGTTACAGGGCCGAGAGGCCCCAGCATTTT. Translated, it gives CASSYRAERPQHF.

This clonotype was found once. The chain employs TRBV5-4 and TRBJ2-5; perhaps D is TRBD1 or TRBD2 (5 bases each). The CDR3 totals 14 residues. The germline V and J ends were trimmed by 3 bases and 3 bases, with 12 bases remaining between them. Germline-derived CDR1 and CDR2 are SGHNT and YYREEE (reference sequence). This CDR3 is CASSYRDGEETQYF. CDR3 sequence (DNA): TGTGCCAGCAGCTACCGGGACGGAGAAGAGACCCAGTACTTC.

CDR3 amino acids: CASRPTGGSGNTEAFF. CDR3 coding DNA: TGTGCCAGCAGGCCCACAGGGGGCTCGGGGAACACTGAAGCTTTCTTT. The chain employs TRBV6-2 or TRBV6-3 and TRBJ1-1, with 9 bases lining up with TRBD1. After removal of 6 bases from V and 1 base from J, the junction contained 9 bases not matched to a gene. The V gene's germline CDR1 is MNHEY and CDR2 SVGEGT. This CDR3 has 16 residues.

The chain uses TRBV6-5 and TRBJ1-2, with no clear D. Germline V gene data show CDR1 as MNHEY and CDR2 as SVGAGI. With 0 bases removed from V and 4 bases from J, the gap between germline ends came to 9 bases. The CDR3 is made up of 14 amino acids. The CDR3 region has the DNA TGTGCCAGCAGTTACTCGGGAGAGGCCTATGGCTACACCTTC. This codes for CASSYSGEAYGYTF.

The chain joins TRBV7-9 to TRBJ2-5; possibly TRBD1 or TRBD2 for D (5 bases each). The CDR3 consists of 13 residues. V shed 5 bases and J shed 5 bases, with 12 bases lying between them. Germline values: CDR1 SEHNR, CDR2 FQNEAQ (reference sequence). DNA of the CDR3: TGTGCCAGCAGCCGATTAGGGGAGGAGACCCAGTACTTC. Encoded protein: CASSRLGEETQYF.

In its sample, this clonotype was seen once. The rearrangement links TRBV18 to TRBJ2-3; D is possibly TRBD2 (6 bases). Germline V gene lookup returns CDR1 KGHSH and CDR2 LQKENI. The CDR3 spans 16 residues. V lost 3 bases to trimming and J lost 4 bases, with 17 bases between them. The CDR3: CASSPLPGLDPDTQYF. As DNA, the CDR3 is TGTGCCAGCTCACCCCTACCGGGACTGGACCCAGATACGCAGTATTTT.

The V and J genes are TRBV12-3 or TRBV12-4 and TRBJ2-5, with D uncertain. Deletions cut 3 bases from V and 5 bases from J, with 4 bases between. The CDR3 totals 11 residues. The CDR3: CASSFGETQYF. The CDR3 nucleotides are TGTGCCAGCAGTTTCGGGGAGACCCAGTACTTC.

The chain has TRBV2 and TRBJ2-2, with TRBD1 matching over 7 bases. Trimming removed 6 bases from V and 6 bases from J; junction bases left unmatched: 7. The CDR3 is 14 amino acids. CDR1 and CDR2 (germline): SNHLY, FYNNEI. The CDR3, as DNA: TGTGCCAGCAGGCCGACAGGGCCCCCCGGGGAGCTGTTTTTT. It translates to CASRPTGPPGELFF.

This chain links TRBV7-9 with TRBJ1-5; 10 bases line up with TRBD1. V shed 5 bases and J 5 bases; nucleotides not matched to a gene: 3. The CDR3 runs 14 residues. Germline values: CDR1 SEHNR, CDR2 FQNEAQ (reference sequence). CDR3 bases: TGTGCCAGCAGCCCCGGGACAGGGGATCAGCCCCAGCATTTT. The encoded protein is CASSPGTGDQPQHF.

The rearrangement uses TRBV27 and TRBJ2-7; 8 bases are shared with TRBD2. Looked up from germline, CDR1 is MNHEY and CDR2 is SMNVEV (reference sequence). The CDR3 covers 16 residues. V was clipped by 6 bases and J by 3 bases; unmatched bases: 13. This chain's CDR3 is CASRLAAAGGVYEQYF. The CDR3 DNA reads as TGTGCCAGCAGATTGGCCGCGGCGGGAGGAGTCTACGAGCAGTACTTC.

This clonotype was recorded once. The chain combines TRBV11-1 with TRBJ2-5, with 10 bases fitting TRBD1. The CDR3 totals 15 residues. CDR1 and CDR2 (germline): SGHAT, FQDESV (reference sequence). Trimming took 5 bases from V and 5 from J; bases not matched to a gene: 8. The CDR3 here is CASSLRQGAGETQYF. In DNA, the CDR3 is TGTGCCAGCAGCCTCCGACAGGGGGCAGGGGAGACCCAGTACTTC.

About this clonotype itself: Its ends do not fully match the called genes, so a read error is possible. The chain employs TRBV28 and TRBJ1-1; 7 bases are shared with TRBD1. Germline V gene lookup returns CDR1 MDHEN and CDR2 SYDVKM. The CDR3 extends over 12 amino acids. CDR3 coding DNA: TGTGCCACCTCCCAGGGGGGCACTGAAGCTTTCTTC. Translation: CATSQGGTEAFF.

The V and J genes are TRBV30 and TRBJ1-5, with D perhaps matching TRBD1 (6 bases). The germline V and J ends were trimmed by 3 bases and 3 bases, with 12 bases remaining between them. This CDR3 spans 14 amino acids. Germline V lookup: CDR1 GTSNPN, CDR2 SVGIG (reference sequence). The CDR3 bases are TGTGCCTGGAGGAGGGGGGGATCCAATCAGCCCCAGCATTTT. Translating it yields CAWRRGGSNQPQHF.